This T cell receptor (beta chain) was found in a study of type 1 and type 2 diabetes patients. Across the study: Participants included type 1 and type 2 diabetes patients plus nondiabetic controls. T cells were magnetically sorted from PBMCs as CD4+ or CD8+ subsets. Study results and caveats: Both CD4+ and CD8+ type 2 diabetes repertoires showed significantly higher diversity than type 1. Unmatched age and gender across groups might bias interpretation.

PCR was run on genomic DNA. The TCR beta CDR3 region was amplified using 30 forward and 13 reverse primers. Each CDR3 protein is one row after TCRdb ran MiXCR on the multiplex PCR reads. The sample lists 280,000 or so distinct CDR3 sequences, around 47% occurring once. Worth noting for this clonotype: Its antigen remains unidentified.

Germline lookup yields CDR1 MDHEN and CDR2 SYDVKM. V gave up 6 bases and J gave up 3 bases; unmatched junction bases: 6. This CDR3 region has 14 residues. Sequencing was performed on peripheral blood mononuclear cells (PBMCs). This sequence joins TRBV28 and TRBJ2-7, with 9 bases fitting TRBD2. The sequence came from a man in his late teens or twenties with type 2 diabetes. CDR3 in DNA: TGTGCCAGCAGCTCGTCTAGCGGGGTCTACGAGCAGTACTTC. Translated, it gives CASSSSSGVYEQYF. Full variable domain (missing parts from reference TRBV28 and TRBJ2-7): DVKVTQSSRYLVKRTGEKVFLECVQDMDHENMFWYRQDPGLGLRLIYFSYDVKMKEKGDIPEGYSVSREKKERFSLILESASTNQTSMYLCASSSSSGVYEQYFGPGTRLTVT.